This T cell receptor beta chain derives from a study of a mutant IDH1 vaccine in newly diagnosed glioma. About this clone: As yet, its antigen is unknown.

TCRdb's copy holds only in-frame clones and misses some; the assay was immunoSEQ multiplex PCR. Seen here are more than 60,000 clones, about 74% observed once, and the top ten hold about 4.9%. Time point given: week 35, safety follow-up. Doses consisted of 300 ug of mutant IDH1 20-mer peptide each, paired with topical imiquimod. This CDR3 region has 13 residues. Trimming cost V 0 bases and J 10 bases, with 10 bases left between them. CDR1 is MGHRA, CDR2 YSYEKL, per germline. This receptor was taken from a man in his fifties with glioma. The V and J genes are TRBV4-1 and TRBJ2-1; D is unresolved. The sample consisted of PBMCs, taken from a glioma patient whose treatment included an IDH1 peptide vaccine. The CDR3 bases are TGCGCCAGCAGCCAAGAGAAAGGTTGGGAGCAGTTCTTC. It encodes CASSQEKGWEQFF.